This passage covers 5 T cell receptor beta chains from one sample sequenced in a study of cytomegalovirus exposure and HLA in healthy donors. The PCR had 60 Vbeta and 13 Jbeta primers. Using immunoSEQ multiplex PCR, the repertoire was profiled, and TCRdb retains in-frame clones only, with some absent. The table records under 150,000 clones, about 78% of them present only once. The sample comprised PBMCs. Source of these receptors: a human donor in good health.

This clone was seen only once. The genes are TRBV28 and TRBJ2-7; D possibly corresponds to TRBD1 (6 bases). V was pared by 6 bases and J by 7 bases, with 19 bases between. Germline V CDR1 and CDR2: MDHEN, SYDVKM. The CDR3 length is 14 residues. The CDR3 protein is CASRETDRIEEQYF. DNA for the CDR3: TGTGCCAGCAGGGAAACAGACAGGATAGAAGAGCAGTACTTC.

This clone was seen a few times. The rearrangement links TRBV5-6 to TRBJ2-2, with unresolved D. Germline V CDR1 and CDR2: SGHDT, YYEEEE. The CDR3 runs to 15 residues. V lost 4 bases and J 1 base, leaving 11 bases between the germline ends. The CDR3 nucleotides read TGTGCCAGCAGCCAGACTTTGCGGAACACCGGGGAGCTGTTTTTT. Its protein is CASSQTLRNTGELFF.

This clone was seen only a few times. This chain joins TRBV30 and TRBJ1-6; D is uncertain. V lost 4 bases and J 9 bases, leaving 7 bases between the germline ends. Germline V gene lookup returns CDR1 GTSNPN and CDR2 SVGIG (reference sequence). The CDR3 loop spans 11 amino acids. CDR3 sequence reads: CAWTAGSPLHF. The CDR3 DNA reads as TGTGCCTGGACCGCGGGTTCACCCCTCCACTTT.

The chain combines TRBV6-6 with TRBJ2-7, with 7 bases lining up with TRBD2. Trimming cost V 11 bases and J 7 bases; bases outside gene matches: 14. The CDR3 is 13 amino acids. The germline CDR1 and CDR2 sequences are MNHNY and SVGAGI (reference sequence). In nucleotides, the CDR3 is TGTGCCTCCTCCTGGGGAGGGCCGGTTGAGCAGTACTTC. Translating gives CASSWGGPVEQYF.

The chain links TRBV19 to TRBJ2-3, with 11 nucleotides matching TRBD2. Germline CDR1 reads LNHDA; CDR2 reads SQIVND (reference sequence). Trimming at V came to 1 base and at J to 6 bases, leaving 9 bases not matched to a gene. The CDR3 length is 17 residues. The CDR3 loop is CASSIARLAGGSDTQYF. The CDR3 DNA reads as TGTGCCAGTAGTATAGCTCGTCTAGCGGGAGGTTCTGATACGCAGTATTTT.